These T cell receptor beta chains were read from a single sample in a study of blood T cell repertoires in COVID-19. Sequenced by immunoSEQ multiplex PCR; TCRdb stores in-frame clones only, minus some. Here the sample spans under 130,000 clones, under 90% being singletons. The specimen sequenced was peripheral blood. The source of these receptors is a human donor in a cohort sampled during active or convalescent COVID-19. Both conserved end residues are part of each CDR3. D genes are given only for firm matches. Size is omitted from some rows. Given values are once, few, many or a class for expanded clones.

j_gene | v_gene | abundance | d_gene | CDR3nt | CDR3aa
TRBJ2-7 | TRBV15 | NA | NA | TGTGCCACCAGCAGTGGGTTTTGGGCGAGCTCCTACGAGCAGTACTTC | CATSSGFWASSYEQYF
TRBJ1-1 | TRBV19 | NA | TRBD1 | TGTGCCAGTAGTCGCCGGGACAGGGAAACTGAAGCTTTCTTT | CASSRRDRETEAFF
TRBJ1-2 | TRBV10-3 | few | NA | TGTGCCATCAGATCAGACAGCTACTATGGCTACACCTTC | CAIRSDSYYGYTF
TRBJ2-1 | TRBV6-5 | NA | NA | TGTGCCAGCAGTTACAGCCTCCAACGACTCAATGAGCAGTTCTTC | CASSYSLQRLNEQFF
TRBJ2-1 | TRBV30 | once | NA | TGTGCCTGGAGTGTAACCGGGTCTAGGGGGGAGCAGTTCTTC | CAWSVTGSRGEQFF
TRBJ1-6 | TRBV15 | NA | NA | TGTGCCACCAGCAGAGGGGACGGGGGGCTATCACCCCTCCACTTT | CATSRGDGGLSPLHF
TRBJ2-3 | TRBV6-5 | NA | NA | TGTGCCAGCAGTTACTCGACAGGCGAAGAGGCAGATACGCAGTATTTT | CASSYSTGEEADTQYF
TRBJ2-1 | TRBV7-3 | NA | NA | TGTGCCAGCAGCTTGTCCCCCCGAGTGGAGCAGTTCTTC | CASSLSPRVEQFF
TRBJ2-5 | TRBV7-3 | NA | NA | TGTGCCAGCAGGGGAGTGAAGCAAGAGACCCAGTACTTC | CASRGVKQETQYF
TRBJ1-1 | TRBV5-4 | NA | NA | TGTGCCAGCAGCATTGCAGGGTTCCGCTCAACTGAAGCTTTCTTT | CASSIAGFRSTEAFF
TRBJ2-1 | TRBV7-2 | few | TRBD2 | TGTGCCAGCAGCTCCCTCCAAGGGACTAGCGGCTACAATGAGCAGTTCTTC | CASSSLQGTSGYNEQFF
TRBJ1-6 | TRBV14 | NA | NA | TGTGCCAGCAGCCCGCTCTCAGGGGTTCGGGGTTCACCCCTCCACTTT | CASSPLSGVRGSPLHF
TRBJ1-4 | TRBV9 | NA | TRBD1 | TGTGCCAGCAGCGCCTGGGACAGGCCTAATGAGGGACTGTTTTTT | CASSAWDRPNEGLFF
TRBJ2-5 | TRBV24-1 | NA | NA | TGTGCCACCAGTGTCGCGAAGGGATCCTGGGAGCGGAAAGAGACCCAGTACTTC | CATSVAKGSWERKETQYF
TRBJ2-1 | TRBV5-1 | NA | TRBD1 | TGCGCCAGCAGCATAACCGGGACAGGGGGATACAATGAGCAGTTCTTC | CASSITGTGGYNEQFF
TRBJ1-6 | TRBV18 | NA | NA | TGTGCCAGCTCACCACTACAGGATAATTCACCCCTCCACTTT | CASSPLQDNSPLHF
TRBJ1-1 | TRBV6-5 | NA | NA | TGTGCCAGCAGGATGGGGGGTGAAACTGAAGCTTTCTTT | CASRMGGETEAFF
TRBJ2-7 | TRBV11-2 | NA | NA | TGTGCCAGCAGCCCAAACAGGGACGAGCAGTACTTC | CASSPNRDEQYF
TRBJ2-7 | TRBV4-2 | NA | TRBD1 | TGTGCCAGCAGCCAAGCTCTCCGGGACAGACCCTACGAGCAGTACTTC | CASSQALRDRPYEQYF
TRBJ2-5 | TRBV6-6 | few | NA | TGTGCCAGCAGTTACTCTTTTTCCAGCGCCCAAGAGACCCAGTACTTC | CASSYSFSSAQETQYF